These T cell receptor beta chains were read from a single sample in a study of cytomegalovirus exposure and HLA in healthy donors. TCRdb's table, derived via immunoSEQ multiplex PCR, lists solely in-frame clones and lacks some. The data hold over 150,000 clones, with around 70% observed a single time. Sequencing was performed on PBMCs. The receptors were sampled from a male donor in good health and CMV-seronegative. Each CDR3 is given with its conserved first and last residue. The D gene is left open where the match is weak. The listing skips clone size in some rows; elsewhere it reads once, few, many or a size class.

d_gene	abundance	v_gene	j_gene	CDR3aa	CDR3nt
-	-	TRBV6-6	TRBJ1-6	CASSSPPVADSPLHF	TGTGCCAGCAGTTCCCCCCCCGTGGCCGATTCACCCCTCCACTTT
TRBD1	few	TRBV9	TRBJ2-7	CASSVGDRDYEQYF	TGTGCCAGCAGCGTAGGGGACAGGGATTACGAGCAGTACTTC
TRBD2	-	TRBV9	TRBJ2-1	CASSAVRRETEQFF	TGTGCCAGCAGCGCCGTCCGGCGGGAGACTGAGCAGTTCTTC
TRBD1	few	TRBV7-9	TRBJ1-2	CASSSVRGRVYGYTF	TGTGCCAGCAGCTCCGTCAGGGGGCGCGTCTATGGCTACACCTTC
TRBD1	-	TRBV4-1	TRBJ2-3	CASSHRDRGPSDTQYF	TGCGCCAGCAGCCATCGGGACAGGGGACCTTCAGATACGCAGTATTTT
-	-	TRBV4-1	TRBJ1-5	CASSLTGSNQPQHF	TGCGCCAGCAGCCTGACGGGAAGCAATCAGCCCCAGCATTTT
-	-	TRBV6-1	TRBJ2-5	CASSETRQETQYF	TGTGCCAGCAGTGAAACTAGACAAGAGACCCAGTACTTC
-	-	TRBV28	TRBJ2-3	CASSFSADTQYF	TGTGCCAGCAGTTTTAGTGCAGATACGCAGTATTTT
TRBD2	-	TRBV2	TRBJ2-1	CASSESVLAGGEQFF	TGTGCCAGCAGTGAATCGGTACTAGCGGGAGGTGAGCAGTTCTTC
-	-	TRBV2	TRBJ1-5	CASIGHSNQPQHF	TGTGCCAGCATCGGACACTCCAATCAGCCCCAGCATTTT
-	once	TRBV30	TRBJ1-3	CAWSPGAGNTIYF	TGTGCCTGGAGTCCGGGGGCTGGAAACACCATATATTTT
-	-	TRBV6-5	TRBJ1-1	CASSYSEEGGGNEAFF	TGTGCCAGCAGTTACTCGGAGGAGGGGGGGGGAAACGAAGCTTTCTTT
-	once	TRBV15	TRBJ1-3	CATSPRGTGSTIYF	TGTGCCACCAGCCCCAGGGGCACGGGAAGCACCATATATTTT
-	-	TRBV30	TRBJ1-5	CAWSVTGFQPQHF	TGTGCCTGGAGTGTAACAGGGTTTCAGCCCCAGCATTTT
-	-	TRBV29-1	TRBJ2-1	CSVEEVASGQFF	TGCAGCGTTGAAGAGGTGGCCTCAGGGCAGTTCTTC
-	-	TRBV6-5	TRBJ2-7	CASSRGAGEQYF	TGTGCCAGCAGCCGCGGCGCGGGCGAGCAGTACTTC
-	-	TRBV28	TRBJ1-4	CASSLKTVNEKLFF	TGTGCCAGCAGTTTGAAGACAGTTAATGAAAAACTGTTTTTT
-	-	TRBV6-1	TRBJ1-2	CASSEFQGNYGYTF	TGTGCCAGCAGCGAGTTCCAGGGGAACTATGGCTACACCTTC
TRBD2	-	TRBV5-4	TRBJ2-3	CASSQLAGGTDTQYF	TGTGCCAGCAGCCAACTAGCGGGAGGTACCGATACGCAGTATTTT
-	-	TRBV2	TRBJ1-3	CASKRTGNLQSSGNTIYF	TGTGCCAGCAAAAGAACAGGGAATCTTCAGAGCTCTGGAAACACCATATATTTT
-	few	TRBV12-5	TRBJ1-5	CASGLGSGAAGHQPQHF	TGTGCTAGTGGTTTGGGATCTGGGGCGGCCGGGCATCAGCCCCAGCATTTT